This entry is about one T cell receptor (beta chain). The germline CDR1 and CDR2 sequences are SGHNT and YYREEE (reference sequence). Trimming took off 3 bases at V and 6 bases at J, with 18 bases between the two ends. The CDR3 is 15 residues long. This entry comes from a study of radiotherapy plus CTLA-4 blockade in lung cancer. Study at large: Objective responses were recorded in about 18% of patients, with disease control recorded in 25% to 40%.

Profiled with immunoSEQ multiplex PCR; TCRdb holds only in-frame clones, not every one. The sample has tens of thousands of clones; over 70% are singletons. The TCR sequence derives from a human donor with non-small cell lung cancer who had a partial response to radiotherapy plus ipilimumab. Some clones in this sample may be carry-over from other donors' samples. The specimen comprised peripheral blood, sampled from a patient treated with radiotherapy plus ipilimumab. The V gene is TRBV5-4, the J gene TRBJ1-1, with a weak D call TRBD1 (5 bases). CDR3 coding DNA: TGTGCCAGCAGCTCTGGACAATTCGCTCAGGCTGAAGCTTTCTTT. It yields the protein CASSSGQFAQAEAFF.